This T cell receptor (beta chain) was captured by sequencing in a study of CD4 T cells in relation to SARS-CoV-2 and coronaviruses. Assay used: immunoSEQ multiplex PCR; TCRdb lists only in-frame clones, some missing. This sample yields 65,000 or so clones, of which 80% to 90% are seen a single time; about 1.6% belongs to the top ten. Before the COVID-19 pandemic, during about 2011-2019, CD4+ T cells were taken from unexposed donors. The germline V gene encodes CDR1 KGHDR and CDR2 SFDVKD. Between the trimmed V and J ends, which lost 9 bases and 7 bases, there was a span of 18 bases. This CDR3 has 14 amino acids.

The chain recombines TRBV24-1 with TRBJ1-5, with D unresolved. The sequence derives from a human donor in good health. Sequences were obtained from memory CD4+ T cells from PBMCs. CDR3 DNA sequence: TGTGCCACCCAGTCCGGCTTTTCGGGACAGCCCCAGCATTTT. This sequence encodes CATQSGFSGQPQHF.